Following are 18 T cell receptor beta chains from one sample sequenced in a study of blood T cells in healthy people across ages. A second PCR, run for 7 to 11 cycles, used a sample-barcoded 5' primer plus a J-beta primer mix. One entry per CDR3 protein results from TCRdb running MiXCR on the 5' RACE reads. Found here are roughly 680,000 distinct CDR3 sequences, approximately 50% of them singletons; the top ten hold about 32%. Sequencing was performed on blood. Every receptor here comes from a woman aged 55-75 years in good health.

CDR3 nucleotides: TGTGCCAGCAGTGAAAGGAAAACCGAGCAGCAGTACTTC. Amino acid sequence: CASSERKTEQQYF. The V gene is TRBV25-1, the J gene TRBJ2-7, with D hard to call. CDR1 and CDR2 (germline): MGHDK, SYGVNS. With 2 bases removed from V and 8 bases from J, the gap between germline ends came to 13 bases. The CDR3 has 13 residues.

This clonotype was detected many times. The V and J genes are TRBV28 and TRBJ2-7, with 7 positions matching TRBD2. Germline V lookup: CDR1 MDHEN, CDR2 SYDVKM. This CDR3 region has 14 residues. With V trimmed by 8 bases and J by 3 bases, 10 bases remained unmatched. As DNA, the CDR3 is TGTGCCAGCGGGGGAGGGTTCGGGATCTACGAGCAGTACTTC. It encodes CASGGGFGIYEQYF.

J is TRBJ2-7 and V is TRBV7-9; 9 bases agree with TRBD1. V shed 4 bases, J shed 3 bases, and the junction held 4 bases outside the gene matches. Germline V CDR1 and CDR2: SEHNR, FQNEAQ (reference sequence). The CDR3 runs to 14 residues. The CDR3 DNA sequence: TGTGCCAGCAGCTGGGGACAGGGTGGCTACGAGCAGTACTTC. Its translation is CASSWGQGGYEQYF.

This clonotype has just a few counts. This chain joins TRBV9 and TRBJ2-7, with no clear D. This CDR3 is 11 amino acids long. The V end was cut by 3 bases, the J end by 6 bases, with 7 bases between. CDR1 and CDR2 from the germline V gene are SGDLS and YYNGEE. The CDR3 sequence: CASSAESEQYF. The CDR3 coding sequence is TGTGCCAGCAGCGCGGAGAGCGAGCAGTACTTC. Combining the CDR3 with reference TRBV9 and TRBJ2-7 gives the whole variable domain DSGVTQTPKHLITATGQRVTLRCSPRSGDLSVYWYQQSLDQGLQFLIQYYNGEERAKGNILERFSAQQFPDLHSELNLSSLELGDSALYFCASSAESEQYFGPGTRLTVT.

This sequence joins TRBV27 and TRBJ2-5; the match to TRBD2 covers 7 bases. The assigned J gene may be wrong: the sequence end matches TRBJ2-7 better. The CDR3 runs to 16 residues. Germline V gene data show CDR1 as MNHEY and CDR2 as SMNVEV (reference sequence). The CDR3 DNA reads as TGTGCCAGCAGCCAATACGGGACTATTCCCCTCTACGAGCAGTACTTC. This sequence encodes CASSQYGTIPLYEQYF.

This clonotype was seen only a few times. This sequence joins TRBV13 and TRBJ2-7, with 7 bases fitting TRBD1. The length of the CDR3 is 14 residues. Per the germline V gene, CDR1 is PRHDT and CDR2 is FYEKMQ (reference sequence). V trimming: 0 bases; J trimming: 4 bases; junction bases outside the gene matches: 3. Here the CDR3 reads CASSLGATGYEQYF. In DNA form, the CDR3 reads TGTGCCAGCAGCTTAGGAGCGACAGGGTACGAGCAGTACTTC.

This clonotype was counted between two and nine times. V gene TRBV12-3 or TRBV12-4 combines with J gene TRBJ2-7; no definite D call. The J call may be faulty, since TRBJ2-5 better matches the DNA end. The CDR3 is made up of 13 amino acids. This CDR3 is CASSYDRKETQYF. The CDR3 DNA reads as TGTGCCAGCAGCTATGACCGTAAGGAGACCCAGTACTTC.

This clonotype was observed a handful of times. The V and J genes are TRBV5-1 and TRBJ2-3, with 8 bases aligning to TRBD2. After removal of 1 base from V and 6 bases from J, the junction contained 7 bases not matched to a gene. The CDR3 is made up of 15 amino acids. Germline CDR1 SGHRS, CDR2 YFSETQ. The CDR3 bases are TGCGCCAGCAGCTTGAGTCTCCAGCGGGAGGATACGCAGTATTTT. Translated: CASSLSLQREDTQYF.

This chain joins TRBV20-1 and TRBJ2-1; D is undetermined. Germline loops: CDR1 DFQATT, CDR2 SNEGSKA (reference sequence). This CDR3 is built from 11 residues. Trimming pared 2 bases from V and 8 bases from J, leaving 7 bases between. The CDR3, as DNA: TGCAGTGCTAGATACTGGGATGAGCAGTTCTTC. Its protein product is CSARYWDEQFF.

This clonotype was seen a few times. The V call is TRBV10-3, the J call TRBJ2-3; D unresolved. The germline gives CDR1 ENHRY, CDR2 SYGVKD. The V and J ends lost 1 base and 0 bases respectively, with 11 bases between them. CDR3 length: 16 amino acids. The CDR3 region has the DNA TGTGCCATCAGTGAGTATTTGGCGGACAGCACAGATACGCAGTATTTT. Translation gives CAISEYLADSTDTQYF.

This clonotype has a handful of counts. The chain recombines TRBV7-2 with TRBJ2-7, with TRBD2 as a possible D gene (6 bases). Germline V gene data show CDR1 as SGHTA and CDR2 as FQGNSA. The CDR3 is 15 amino acids. Trimming cost V 0 bases and J 2 bases, with 11 bases left between them. The CDR3 spells CASSLAGRETYEQYF. CDR3 sequence (DNA): TGTGCCAGCAGCTTAGCGGGCCGGGAGACCTACGAGCAGTACTTC.

This clonotype was observed a few times. This sequence joins TRBV27 and TRBJ2-7; tentatively, D is TRBD1 (5 bases). Germline CDR1 MNHEY, CDR2 SMNVEV (reference sequence). This CDR3 spans 15 amino acids. V was cut by 3 bases and J by 2 bases, with 14 bases left in between. In DNA, the CDR3 is TGTGCCAGCAGTTTCGGTCAGGGTGGTCCCTACGAGCAGTACTTC. Amino acids: CASSFGQGGPYEQYF.

The sample holds a few counts of this clonotype. This chain uses TRBV12-3 or TRBV12-4 with TRBJ2-1; D is perhaps TRBD2 (5 bases). Trimming took 2 bases from V and 5 from J, leaving 7 bases between them. This CDR3 spans 13 amino acids. The CDR3 nucleotides are TGTGCCAGCAGTTTATTGAGGGACAATGAGCAGTTCTTC. Protein: CASSLLRDNEQFF.

The table lists this clonotype with a few counts. The chain employs TRBV29-1 and TRBJ1-4; 9 bases fit TRBD1. The V gene's germline CDR1 is SQVTM and CDR2 ANQGSEA. J gave up 6 bases and V 6 bases, and 8 bases lay outside the gene matches. The CDR3 extends over 14 amino acids. CDR3 in amino acids: CSVSHRGRDEKLFF. DNA of the CDR3: TGCAGCGTATCGCACAGGGGGCGCGATGAAAAACTGTTTTTT.

The gene calls are TRBV20-1 and TRBJ2-3; D gene ambiguous. Germline V CDR1 and CDR2: DFQATT, SNEGSKA (reference sequence). V lost 4 bases and J 1 base, leaving 15 bases between the germline ends. CDR3 length: 15 amino acids. CDR3 loop: CSANEGSSRTDTQYF. DNA for the CDR3: TGCAGTGCTAACGAAGGTAGCAGCCGCACAGATACGCAGTATTTT.

This clonotype appeared a single time. The gene calls are TRBV6-2 or TRBV6-3 and TRBJ1-2; D unresolved. The V gene lost 6 bases and the J gene lost 7 bases, with 15 bases spanning the gap. Germline assignment: CDR1 MNHEY and CDR2 SVGEGT. This CDR3 spans 13 amino acids. The CDR3 DNA is TGTGCCAGCAGAGAAGATGGACCTGGTGGCTACACCTTC. This translates into CASREDGPGGYTF.

A few counts support this clonotype. The chain carries TRBV20-1 and TRBJ2-5; D could derive from TRBD1 or TRBD2 (5 bases each). Trimming pared 0 bases from V and 4 bases from J, leaving 15 bases between. CDR1 and CDR2 from the germline V gene are DFQATT and SNEGSKA (reference sequence). This CDR3 comprises 15 residues. The CDR3 sequence: CSARDPKGSGETQYF. In nucleotides, the CDR3 is TGCAGTGCTAGAGATCCAAAGGGGAGTGGAGAGACCCAGTACTTC.

This sequence joins TRBV20-1 and TRBJ1-4, with D uncertain. The CDR3 contains 14 residues. The germline CDR1 and CDR2 sequences are DFQATT and SNEGSKA (reference sequence). V dropped 0 bases and J dropped 7 bases, with 12 bases sitting between them. CDR3 nucleotides: TGCAGTGCTAGAGATGAGAAGATTGGTGAAAAACTGTTTTTT. Amino acid sequence: CSARDEKIGEKLFF.